One and the same sample provided the 17 T cell receptor beta chains below, sequenced in a study of molecular identifiers for immune sequencing clone quantification. Using its own MiXCR run on the PCR reads, TCRdb lists one record per CDR3 protein. The sample contains about 320,000 distinct CDR3 sequences, over 20% of which appear only once. The sequencing sample was made of naive CD8+ T cells from blood, with Jurkat cell RNA spiked in. Documented subset: FACS-sorted CD8+CD4-CCR7+CD45RA+ naive T cells. All receptors come from a human donor in good health. Some libraries in this study had Jurkat cell RNA spiked in.

This clonotype was seen repeatedly, ten times or more. This chain joins TRBV4-2 and TRBJ2-5; D not certain. The CDR3 is 15 residues long. Trimming pared 0 bases from V and 0 bases from J, leaving 8 bases between. Germline V gene sequence: CDR1 LGHNA, CDR2 YNFKEQ. The CDR3 region is CASSQEWVNQETQYF. CDR3 coding DNA: TGTGCCAGCAGCCAAGAATGGGTGAACCAAGAGACCCAGTACTTC.

This clonotype has ten or more counts. The chain has TRBV7-6 and TRBJ1-1, with TRBD1 matching over 10 bases. In germline, CDR1 is SGHVS, CDR2 FNYEAQ. V trimming: 5 bases; J trimming: 6 bases; junction bases outside the gene matches: 6. There are 14 residues in the CDR3. The CDR3 DNA is TGTGCCAGCAGCACTGACAGGGGGCTGTCTGAAGCTTTCTTT. Translated, it gives CASSTDRGLSEAFF.

The chain combines TRBV6-5 with TRBJ2-7; 11 nucleotides agree with TRBD1. Germline V lookup: CDR1 MNHEY, CDR2 SVGAGI. This CDR3 contains 16 residues. Unmatched junction bases numbered 9, after V lost 2 bases and J lost 6 bases. CDR3 region: CASSYRTGGSEVEQYF. The CDR3 coding sequence is TGTGCCAGCAGTTACAGGACAGGGGGCAGTGAAGTCGAGCAGTACTTC.

On this clonotype: This may arise from a read error, as a much more abundant clone is one base away. V gene TRBV14 combines with J gene TRBJ2-7; a possible D gene is TRBD2 (5 bases). There are 14 residues in the CDR3. Germline-derived CDR1 and CDR2 are SGHDN and FVKESK. The CDR3 region has the DNA TGTGCCAGCAGCCAAGGAGGGCGGTCTTGGGAGCAGTGCTTC. It codes for CASSQGGRSWEQCF.

This clonotype was observed many times. DNA for the CDR3: TGTGCCAGCAGTTTTGGGATCCAAGAGACCCAGTACTTC. Protein sequence: CASSFGIQETQYF. V usage is TRBV12-3 or TRBV12-4 and J usage is TRBJ2-5, with D unclear. Trimming left V 3 bases short and J 1 base short, with 6 bases between. This CDR3 is 13 amino acids long.

This clonotype was counted at least ten times. The rearrangement links TRBV7-8 to TRBJ2-1; the match to TRBD2 covers 10 bases. Germline trimming cut 3 bases from V and 12 bases from J; bases unmatched to any gene: 20. CDR3 length equals 18 residues. The V gene's germline CDR1 is SGHVS and CDR2 FQNEAQ. CDR3 DNA: TGTGCCAGCAGCTTTCATCCTCCGGGGACTAGCGAGGCCCTGTGGCAGTTCTTC. Translation gives CASSFHPPGTSEALWQFF. The whole variable domain, remainder taken from reference TRBV7-8 and TRBJ2-1, is GAGVSQSPRYKVAKRGQDVALRCDPISGHVSLFWYQQALGQGPEFLTYFQNEAQLDKSGLPSDRFFAERPEGSVSTLKIQRTQQEDSAVYLCASSFHPPGTSEALWQFFGPGTRLTVL.

The V gene is TRBV4-1, the J gene TRBJ1-2; D is ambiguous. CDR1 and CDR2 from the germline V gene are MGHRA and YSYEKL. The length of the CDR3 is 14 residues. Trimming took 7 bases from V and 4 from J, leaving 16 bases between them. The CDR3 DNA reads TGCGCCAGCAAGATATTGGAGGATGGCTATGGCTACACCTTC. This encodes CASKILEDGYGYTF.

As to this clonotype: One base away lies a much larger clone, so this may be a sequencing read error. The chain joins TRBV9 to TRBJ2-7; 7 bases map to TRBD1. Trimming took 3 bases from V and 4 from J; bases not matched to a gene: 7. The CDR3 extends over 14 amino acids. CDR1 and CDR2 from the germline V gene are SGDLS and YYNGEE. The CDR3 sequence: CASSAIGDSYEQYF. In DNA form, the CDR3 reads TGTGCCAGCAGCGCAATAGGGGACAGTTACGAGCAGTACTTC.

This clonotype showed up many times. The gene calls are TRBV7-9 and TRBJ2-3; possibly TRBD2 for D (6 bases). Deletions cut 4 bases from V and 4 bases from J, with 18 bases between. The CDR3 sequence is 16 residues long. The germline V gene encodes CDR1 SEHNR and CDR2 FQNEAQ (reference sequence). CDR3 bases: TGTGCCAGCAGCTCTAGCCGACTAGACGCGCCAGATACGCAGTATTTT. Its protein product is CASSSSRLDAPDTQYF.

There are many counts of this clonotype. V usage is TRBV7-2 and J usage is TRBJ2-1; D gene ambiguous. Trimming pared 4 bases from V and 9 bases from J, leaving 7 bases between. CDR1 SGHTA and CDR2 FQGNSA come from the germline V gene. This CDR3 is 11 amino acids long. CDR3 coding DNA: TGTGCCAGCAGCTGGGCTACTGAGCAGTTCTTC. Its translation is CASSWATEQFF.

Ten or more counts support this clonotype. The V and J genes are TRBV27 and TRBJ2-7; 8 bases map to TRBD2. Unmatched junction bases numbered 6, after V lost 5 bases and J lost 3 bases. Germline assignment: CDR1 MNHEY and CDR2 SMNVEV (reference sequence). CDR3 length: 14 residues. CDR3 DNA: TGTGCCAGCAGTCCGGGACTAGGCTTCTACGAGCAGTACTTC. It yields the protein CASSPGLGFYEQYF.

The chain combines TRBV20-1 with TRBJ2-4; 8 bases match TRBD2. The CDR3 runs to 15 residues. CDR1 and CDR2 (germline): DFQATT, SNEGSKA (reference sequence). V gave up 0 bases and J gave up 8 bases; unmatched junction bases: 9. CDR3 in DNA: TGCAGTGCTAGAGATACCCCAGCGGGAGCGTACATTCAGTACTTC. Encoded protein: CSARDTPAGAYIQYF.

This clonotype was recorded at least ten times. The rearrangement links TRBV19 to TRBJ2-3, with 8 positions matching TRBD2. The V and J ends lost 4 bases and 7 bases, in that order; junction bases with no gene match: 7. Germline lookup yields CDR1 LNHDA and CDR2 SQIVND (reference sequence). The CDR3 loop spans 14 amino acids. The CDR3 coding sequence is TGTGCCAGTAGTACACCGGGACTAGGGAATACGCAGTATTTT. This sequence encodes CASSTPGLGNTQYF. The full variable domain, completed using reference TRBV19 and TRBJ2-3, is DGGITQSPKYLFRKEGQNVTLSCEQNLNHDAMYWYRQDPGQGLRLIYYSQIVNDFQKGDIAEGYSVSREKKESFPLTVTSAQKNPTAFYLCASSTPGLGNTQYFGPGTRLTVL.

In the case of this clonotype: A much larger clone lies one base from this, so it may be a read error. No conserved phenylalanine or tryptophan ends this CDR3, so it is likely a read error. V gene TRBV7-9 combines with J gene TRBJ2-2; D unclear. This CDR3 region has 13 residues. CDR1 is SEHNR and CDR2 is FQNEAQ in the germline V gene (reference sequence). Deletions cut 7 bases from V and 4 bases from J, with 10 bases between. Written as DNA, the CDR3 is TGTGCCAGCACCGGAACGGGCACCGGGGAGCTGTTTCTT. It encodes CASTGTGTGELFL.

This clonotype has ten or more counts. The chain has TRBV7-2 and TRBJ2-3; D tentatively fits TRBD1 or TRBD2 (6 bases each). The V gene lost 2 bases and the J gene lost 3 bases, with 12 bases spanning the gap. CDR3 size: 15 residues. The germline V gene encodes CDR1 SGHTA and CDR2 FQGNSA. The CDR3 DNA reads TGTGCCAGCAGCTTAACCGGGGGCTTAACAGATACGCAGTATTTT. It specifies CASSLTGGLTDTQYF.

This clonotype has only a few counts. V and J are TRBV24-1 and TRBJ2-3; 9 nucleotides align to TRBD1. The germline V gene encodes CDR1 KGHDR and CDR2 SFDVKD. This CDR3 is built from 15 residues. Trimming removed 7 bases from V and 3 bases from J; junction bases left unmatched: 7. The CDR3 region has the DNA TGTGCCACCAGGGACAGGGGATGGAAAACAGATACGCAGTATTTT. Its protein product is CATRDRGWKTDTQYF.

This clonotype appeared many times. The chain employs TRBV7-6 and TRBJ1-1, with D uncertain. The germline gives CDR1 SGHVS, CDR2 FNYEAQ. V gave up 2 bases and J gave up 4 bases, with 11 bases separating them. There are 14 residues in the CDR3. The CDR3 nucleotides read TGTGCCAGCAGCTTAAATTACGCCGCCACTGAAGCTTTCTTT. This encodes CASSLNYAATEAFF.